This T cell receptor beta chain was found in a study of OX40 agonist ivuxolimab in advanced cancers. Libraries were prepared by immunoSEQ multiplex PCR; TCRdb keeps only in-frame clonotypes and omits some of them. The sample consists of roughly 80,000 clones, 70% to 90% of them appearing once. V was clipped by 4 bases and J by 0 bases, with 7 bases between them. The length of the CDR3 is 15 residues. Per germline, CDR1 SGHTA and CDR2 FQGNSA. The chain carries TRBV7-2 and TRBJ2-6, with D unresolved. This clonotype originated in an adult with an advanced solid tumor such as melanoma, head and neck, liver or kidney cancer. The specimen was CD4+ or CD8+ T cells sorted from blood, collected in a trial of the OX40 agonist ivuxolimab. The CDR3 reads CASSSGSSGANVLTF. In nucleotides, the CDR3 is TGTGCCAGCAGCTCCGGGTCCTCTGGGGCCAACGTCCTGACTTTC.